Listed below are T cell receptor beta chains from one sample, sequenced in a study of graft-versus-host responses after intestinal transplantation. These receptors' targets are unknown. Clones were sequenced by immunoSEQ multiplex PCR, and TCRdb holds only the in-frame ones, with some missing. The sample consists of under 90,000 clones, nearly 90% of them appearing once. The sample consisted of unstimulated CD8+ T cells sorted from spleen or lymph node cells, taken before transplant. These receptors were obtained from a human donor who was the organ donor for an intestinal transplant. CDR3s include the opening cysteine and the closing phenylalanine or tryptophan. The D gene is left open where the match is weak. Rows give clone size only sometimes, using once, few, many, or a class for an expanded clone.

V gene	J gene	clone size	D gene	CDR3 protein	CDR3 DNA
TRBV14	TRBJ1-2	few	TRBD1	CASSQFGVRTGDYGYTF	TGTGCCAGCAGCCAATTCGGAGTGAGGACAGGGGACTATGGCTACACCTTC
TRBV19	TRBJ1-1	NA	NA	CASCCRVRAEAFF	TGTGCCAGTTGTTGCCGGGTCCGGGCTGAAGCTTTCTTT
TRBV15	TRBJ2-3	NA	TRBD2	CATSRDSGGVTDTQYF	TGTGCCACCAGCAGAGATAGCGGGGGGGTTACAGATACGCAGTATTTT
TRBV28	TRBJ2-5	NA	NA	CASSFDSDSAQETQYF	TGTGCCAGCAGTTTCGACTCGGACAGCGCCCAAGAGACCCAGTACTTC
TRBV7-6	TRBJ1-1	once	NA	CASSLTGQGEAFF	TGTGCCAGCAGCCTAACGGGGCAGGGGGAAGCTTTCTTT
TRBV15	TRBJ1-4	NA	NA	CATSIPGGPTNEKLFF	TGTGCCACCAGCATCCCCGGAGGGCCAACTAATGAAAAACTGTTTTTT
TRBV13	TRBJ2-5	NA	NA	CASSPPYRDETQYF	TGTGCCAGCAGCCCCCCTTACAGGGATGAGACCCAGTACTTC
TRBV9	TRBJ2-5	NA	NA	CASSVEAQTQETQYF	TGTGCCAGCAGCGTAGAGGCACAGACCCAAGAGACCCAGTACTTC
TRBV12-5	TRBJ2-3	medium-sized	TRBD2	CASGLSGLASTDTQYF	TGTGCTAGTGGTTTAAGCGGACTAGCAAGCACAGATACGCAGTATTTT
TRBV29-1	TRBJ1-5	NA	NA	CSASRSEGQPQHF	TGCAGCGCCTCCAGAAGCGAAGGTCAGCCCCAGCATTTT
TRBV27	TRBJ2-2	NA	TRBD2	CASHQSGLVNTGELFF	TGTGCCAGCCACCAATCGGGACTAGTGAACACCGGGGAGCTGTTTTTT
TRBV27	TRBJ2-2	NA	NA	CASSLGPLMMGGAHSGELFF	TGTGCCAGCAGTTTGGGGCCCCTTATGATGGGGGGGGCCCACAGCGGGGAGCTGTTTTTT
TRBV29-1	TRBJ2-2	NA	NA	CSVQGMPGELFF	TGCAGCGTTCAGGGGATGCCCGGGGAGCTGTTTTTT
TRBV16	TRBJ2-2	NA	NA	CASSPTGPNTGELFF	TGTGCCAGCAGCCCAACAGGGCCGAACACCGGGGAGCTGTTTTTT
TRBV2	TRBJ2-1	NA	TRBD1	CASSDVLTGYGDEQFF	TGTGCCAGCAGCGACGTATTGACAGGGTACGGGGATGAGCAGTTCTTC
TRBV28	TRBJ1-2	NA	TRBD1	CASSFPGQGDYGYTF	TGTGCCAGCAGTTTCCCGGGACAGGGAGACTATGGCTACACCTTC
TRBV5-1	TRBJ2-3	once	NA	CASSLADSNIGDTQYF	TGCGCCAGCAGCTTGGCGGACTCTAACATCGGGGATACGCAGTATTTT
TRBV12-5	TRBJ2-2	few	NA	CASGLADTGELFF	TGTGCTAGTGGTTTGGCCGACACCGGGGAGCTGTTTTTT
TRBV27	TRBJ1-2	NA	TRBD1	CASSSFGTVVYGYTF	TGTGCCAGCAGTTCGTTCGGGACAGTTGTCTATGGCTACACCTTC
TRBV5-4	TRBJ1-2	NA	TRBD1	CASSLDRGYGYTF	TGTGCCAGCAGCTTGGACAGGGGCTATGGCTACACCTTC
TRBV28	TRBJ2-5	NA	TRBD2	CASSLCIRSLAGGRQETQYF	TGTGCCAGCAGTTTATGCATTCGGAGTCTAGCGGGGGGCCGCCAAGAGACCCAGTACTTC
TRBV5-4	TRBJ1-1	NA	NA	CASSLNPGWGTEAFF	TGTGCCAGCAGCTTGAACCCGGGATGGGGCACTGAAGCTTTCTTT
TRBV6-6	TRBJ1-2	once	NA	CASSRPPTDNYGYTF	TGTGCCAGCAGTCGACCGCCGACAGATAACTATGGCTACACCTTC
TRBV4-1	TRBJ2-2	NA	NA	CASSQGDWNTGELFF	TGCGCCAGCAGCCAAGGCGACTGGAACACCGGGGAGCTGTTTTTT
TRBV5-4	TRBJ2-1	once	NA	CASSRPGGRDNEQFF	TGTGCCAGCAGCCGGCCAGGGGGGCGCGACAATGAGCAGTTCTTC
TRBV15	TRBJ2-5	NA	NA	CATSRAPGLQETQYF	TGTGCCACCAGCCGTGCCCCAGGGCTTCAAGAGACCCAGTACTTC
TRBV4-1	TRBJ1-1	NA	TRBD1	CASSQETGSTEAFF	TGCGCCAGCAGCCAAGAGACAGGGAGCACTGAAGCTTTCTTT
TRBV13	TRBJ1-1	NA	NA	CASSPSGGEAFF	TGTGCCAGCAGCCCCTCCGGAGGTGAAGCTTTCTTT
TRBV5-6	TRBJ2-1	NA	TRBD1	CASSRTGDNGYNEQFF	TGTGCCAGCAGCCGGACAGGGGATAATGGGTACAATGAGCAGTTCTTC
TRBV25-1	TRBJ1-6	NA	NA	CASRKTQGNSPLHF	TGTGCCAGCAGGAAGACACAGGGTAATTCACCCCTCCACTTT
TRBV7-2	TRBJ2-5	NA	NA	CASSLLMGGRETQYF	TGTGCCAGCAGCTTATTGATGGGGGGGCGGGAGACCCAGTACTTC
TRBV4-1	TRBJ2-1	NA	TRBD2	CASSRTTSGGSNEQFF	TGCGCCAGCAGCCGTACTACTAGCGGGGGGTCCAATGAGCAGTTCTTC
TRBV5-4	TRBJ1-2	NA	NA	CASSPPGYGYTF	TGTGCCAGCAGCCCCCCGGGCTATGGCTACACCTTC
TRBV7-9	TRBJ1-2	NA	TRBD1	CASSLGQGYGYTF	TGTGCCAGCAGCTTAGGACAGGGCTATGGCTACACCTTC
TRBV28	TRBJ1-3	NA	NA	CASSPGAPNTIYF	TGTGCCAGCAGCCCCGGTGCCCCAAACACCATATATTTT
TRBV5-6	TRBJ1-1	once	NA	CASSQQGPEAFF	TGTGCCAGCAGCCAACAGGGTCCTGAAGCTTTCTTT
TRBV2	TRBJ2-3	NA	NA	CASSDGTDTQYF	TGTGCCAGCAGTGACGGGACAGATACGCAGTATTTT
TRBV18	TRBJ2-5	NA	NA	CASSPLDRQETQYF	TGTGCCAGCTCACCACTCGACAGGCAAGAGACCCAGTACTTC
TRBV11-3	TRBJ2-2	NA	NA	CASSSQRASGTGELFF	TGTGCCAGCAGCTCCCAGCGGGCCTCGGGCACCGGGGAGCTGTTTTTT
TRBV7-7	TRBJ2-1	NA	TRBD2	CASSLASGGANEQFF	TGTGCTAGCAGCTTAGCGAGCGGGGGGGCCAATGAGCAGTTCTTC
TRBV19	TRBJ2-1	NA	NA	CASRMREGHRNNEQFF	TGTGCCAGTAGAATGAGGGAGGGACACCGGAACAATGAGCAGTTCTTC
TRBV9	TRBJ2-3	NA	TRBD1	CASSVEGQPTDTQYF	TGTGCCAGCAGCGTAGAGGGACAGCCTACAGATACGCAGTATTTT
TRBV27	TRBJ2-1	NA	NA	CASSFSNEQFF	TGTGCCAGCAGTTTTAGTAATGAGCAGTTCTTC
TRBV28	TRBJ1-4	NA	NA	CASSLLLGAGRNRGNEKLFF	TGTGCCAGCAGTTTGCTACTGGGGGCAGGGCGCAATAGGGGTAATGAAAAACTGTTTTTT
TRBV4-1	TRBJ2-3	NA	TRBD2	CASRQLAGVDTQYF	TGCGCCAGCAGGCAGCTAGCGGGGGTAGATACGCAGTATTTT
TRBV5-5	TRBJ1-2	NA	NA	CASSPGPKPDLWRYTF	TGTGCCAGCAGCCCCGGGCCTAAGCCGGACTTGTGGCGCTACACCTTC
TRBV29-1	TRBJ2-1	NA	NA	CSVEFGAKLYNEQFF	TGCAGCGTTGAATTCGGAGCCAAACTCTACAATGAGCAGTTCTTC
TRBV27	TRBJ1-1	NA	TRBD1	CASSLTGEMNTEAFF	TGTGCCAGCAGTTTGACAGGGGAGATGAACACTGAAGCTTTCTTT